This paragraph covers one T cell receptor (beta chain) sequence. Its antigen remains unidentified. Base qualities are not at hand, and no much larger clone is one base apart. This specimen belongs to a study of CD8 T cells in Susac syndrome (dated by TCRdb to the late 2010s). In terms of the full investigation: Among the sequenced Susac syndrome patients, more than 5 had clinically active disease and under ten were in clinical remission. At the time of blood withdrawal, Susac syndrome patients were either therapy-naive, taking corticosteroids (with some also receiving IVIg), or on IVIg alone. Repertoire sequencing was used to test whether CD8+ T cell activation and differentiation in Susac syndrome was antigen driven. The study compared CD8+ T cell repertoire clonality among 12 healthy donors, about 14 Susac syndrome patients and about 16 multiple sclerosis patients. Overall results and qualifications from the work: Sixteen and five Susac-specific public clones were found in the total CD8+ and CD8+ TEMRA repertoires, respectively. The TCR sequencing and HLA analysis was acknowledged to have included a relatively small number of individuals. Susac syndrome CD8+ repertoires showed clonal expansion, highest in CD8+ TEMRA cells and greater in clinically active than remitting patients.

Including the terminal cysteine and phenylalanine, the CDR3 comprises 17 residues. The retained sequence is limited to the CDR3, 51 bases, with the frame set at the first base. V gives up 5 bases and J gives up 3 bases, and the segment between their germline ends measures 20 bases. The germline V gene encodes CDR1 SGHAT and CDR2 FQNNGV. Peripheral blood CD8+ and CD4+ T cells from healthy donors, Susac syndrome patients and multiple sclerosis patients were profiled using high-throughput TCR beta sequencing. The Susac syndrome patients fulfilled recently defined diagnostic criteria for definite or probable disease. Bulk CD8+ and CD4+ T cells were purified by magnetic negative isolation, while CD8+ TEMRA cells were enriched using FACS. Blood was collected in EDTA tubes and processed within 24 hours, with PBMCs isolated through density gradient centrifugation. PBMCs intended for TCR sequencing were cryopreserved in liquid nitrogen and were subsequently thawed in a 37 degrees C water bath. Purity of sorted or isolated CD4+, CD8+ and CD8+ TEMRA cells was at least 90%.

RNA was extracted using the RNeasy kit, and roughly 0.45 to 1 ug of the RNA was reverse transcribed with random hexamers. The immunoSEQ multiplex PCR assay, which covers 54 Vbeta and 13 Jbeta segments, was used to amplify TCR beta CDR3 regions. PCR amplification bias was corrected using a synthetic template baseline for primer optimization and computational correction. The study's processing was this. Reads were annotated to V, D and J genes according to IMGT and were analyzed with immunoSEQ Analyzer, with only productive sequences retained. To calculate clonality, Shannon entropy was normalized by log2 of the number of productive unique sequences and then subtracted from one. For each patient and control, public and private clones were evaluated within the 100 most prevalent clones. Clones were defined as Susac-specific if absent from the healthy and MS cohorts, from over a thousand published viral clones and from other ImmuneACCESS disease sequences. In TCRdb, the public reads were trimmed at Q25 with fastp and aligned with MiXCR, with productive beta chains retained. Every entry covers one CDR3 protein and lists the most common genes and DNA from its rows. These V and J calls are TCRdb output, not the study's own analysis. Present in this sample are approximately 190,000 distinct CDR3 sequences, 85% to 95% of which were seen just once. The biggest ten clones account for around 0.16% of the sample.

The source is a human donor with Susac syndrome. The sequence joins TRBV11-2 to TRBJ2-1; the D gene is tentatively TRBD1 or TRBD2, each matching 5 bases. Sequenced material: CD8+ T cells from PBMCs. The CDR3 region: CASSTAELGVGYNEQFF. The base sequence is TGTGCCAGCAGCACGGCAGAACTAGGGGTTGGCTACAATGAGCAGTTCTTC.